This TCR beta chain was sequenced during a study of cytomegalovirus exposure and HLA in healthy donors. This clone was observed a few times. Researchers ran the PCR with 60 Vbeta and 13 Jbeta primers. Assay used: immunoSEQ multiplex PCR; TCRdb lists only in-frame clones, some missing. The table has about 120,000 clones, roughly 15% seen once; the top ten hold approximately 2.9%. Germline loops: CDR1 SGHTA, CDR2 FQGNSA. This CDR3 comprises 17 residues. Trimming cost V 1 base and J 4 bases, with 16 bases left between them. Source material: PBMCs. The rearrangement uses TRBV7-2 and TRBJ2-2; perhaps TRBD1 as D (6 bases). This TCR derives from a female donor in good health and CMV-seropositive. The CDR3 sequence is CASSLVGAGAGTGELFF. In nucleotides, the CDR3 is TGTGCCAGCAGCTTAGTAGGGGCAGGGGCGGGCACCGGGGAGCTGTTTTTT.